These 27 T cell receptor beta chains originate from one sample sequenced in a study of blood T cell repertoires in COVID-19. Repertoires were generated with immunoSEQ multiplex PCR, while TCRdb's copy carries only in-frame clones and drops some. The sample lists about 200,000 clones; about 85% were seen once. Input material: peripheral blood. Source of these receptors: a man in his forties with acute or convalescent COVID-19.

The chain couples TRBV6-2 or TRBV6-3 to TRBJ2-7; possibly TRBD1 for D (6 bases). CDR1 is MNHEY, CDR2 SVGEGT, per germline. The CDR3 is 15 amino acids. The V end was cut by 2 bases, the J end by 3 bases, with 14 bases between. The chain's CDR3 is CASSYATGPSYEQYF. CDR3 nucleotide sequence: TGTGCCAGCAGTTACGCCACAGGGCCCAGCTACGAGCAGTACTTC.

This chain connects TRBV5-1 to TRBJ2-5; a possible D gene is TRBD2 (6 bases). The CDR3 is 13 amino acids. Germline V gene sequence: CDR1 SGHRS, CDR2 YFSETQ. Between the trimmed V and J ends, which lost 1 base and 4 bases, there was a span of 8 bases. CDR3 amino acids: CASSLPGVETQYF. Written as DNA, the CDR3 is TGCGCCAGCAGCTTGCCGGGGGTAGAGACCCAGTACTTC.

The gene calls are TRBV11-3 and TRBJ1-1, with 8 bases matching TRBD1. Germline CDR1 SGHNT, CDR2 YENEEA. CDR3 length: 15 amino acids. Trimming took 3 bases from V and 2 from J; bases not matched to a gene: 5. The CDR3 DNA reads TGTGCCAGCAGCTTTACTGGACAGGGAAACACTGAAGCTTTCTTT. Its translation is CASSFTGQGNTEAFF.

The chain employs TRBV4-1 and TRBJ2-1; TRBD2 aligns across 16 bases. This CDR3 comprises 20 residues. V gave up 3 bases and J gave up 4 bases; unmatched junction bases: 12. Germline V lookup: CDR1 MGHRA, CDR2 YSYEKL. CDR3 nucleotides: TGCGCCAGCAGCCAGGAAGCCGGGACTAGCGGGGGGGCCCCATACAATGAGCAGTTCTTC. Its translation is CASSQEAGTSGGAPYNEQFF.

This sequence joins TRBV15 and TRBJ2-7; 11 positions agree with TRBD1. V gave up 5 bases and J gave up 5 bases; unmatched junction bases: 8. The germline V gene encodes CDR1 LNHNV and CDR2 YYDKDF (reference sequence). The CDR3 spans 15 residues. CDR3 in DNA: TGTGCCACCAGCCTCCGGACAGGGGGCGGGCACGAGCAGTACTTC. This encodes CATSLRTGGGHEQYF.

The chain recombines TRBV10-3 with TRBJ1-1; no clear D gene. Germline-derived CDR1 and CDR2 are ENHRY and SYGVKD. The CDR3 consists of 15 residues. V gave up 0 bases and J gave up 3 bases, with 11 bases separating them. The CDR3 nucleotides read TGTGCCATCAGTGAGTCACAGAAACTTCACACTGAAGCTTTCTTT. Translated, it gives CAISESQKLHTEAFF.

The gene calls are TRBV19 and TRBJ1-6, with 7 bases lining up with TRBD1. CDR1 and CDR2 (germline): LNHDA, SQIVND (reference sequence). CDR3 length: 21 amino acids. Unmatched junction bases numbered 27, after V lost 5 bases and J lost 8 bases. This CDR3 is CASSASSTGNRRPLRDSPLHF. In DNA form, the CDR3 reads TGTGCCAGTAGTGCGTCCTCGACAGGGAATCGGCGACCCCTCCGGGATTCACCCCTCCACTTT.

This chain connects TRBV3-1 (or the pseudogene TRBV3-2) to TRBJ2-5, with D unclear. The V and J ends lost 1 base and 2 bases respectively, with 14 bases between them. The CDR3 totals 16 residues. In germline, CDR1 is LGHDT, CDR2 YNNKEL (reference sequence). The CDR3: CASSQASGLPQETQYF. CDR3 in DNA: TGTGCCAGCAGCCAAGCCTCAGGCCTTCCTCAAGAGACCCAGTACTTC.

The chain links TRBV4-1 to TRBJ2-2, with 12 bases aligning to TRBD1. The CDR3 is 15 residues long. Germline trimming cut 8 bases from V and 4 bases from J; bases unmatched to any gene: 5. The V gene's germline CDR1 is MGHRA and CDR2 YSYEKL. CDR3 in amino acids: CASRDRGQGTGELFF. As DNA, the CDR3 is TGCGCCAGCCGGGACAGGGGGCAAGGCACCGGGGAGCTGTTTTTT.

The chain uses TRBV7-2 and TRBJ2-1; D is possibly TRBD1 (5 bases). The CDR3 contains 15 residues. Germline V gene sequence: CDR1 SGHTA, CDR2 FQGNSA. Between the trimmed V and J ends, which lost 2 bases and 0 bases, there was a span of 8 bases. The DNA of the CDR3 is TGTGCCAGCAGCTTAACCAGGGACTCCTACAATGAGCAGTTCTTC. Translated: CASSLTRDSYNEQFF. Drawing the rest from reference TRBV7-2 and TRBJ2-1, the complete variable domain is GAGVSQSPSNKVTEKGKDVELRCDPISGHTALYWYRQSLGQGLEFLIYFQGNSAPDKSGLPSDRFSAERTGGSVSTLTIQRTQQEDSAVYLCASSLTRDSYNEQFFGPGTRLTVL.

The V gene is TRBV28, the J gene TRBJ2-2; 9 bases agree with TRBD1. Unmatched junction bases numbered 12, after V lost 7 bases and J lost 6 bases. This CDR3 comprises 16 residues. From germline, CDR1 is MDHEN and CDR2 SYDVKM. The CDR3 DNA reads TGTGCCAGCACCGAACTGGTGACAGGGGGGCCCGGGGAGCTGTTTTTT. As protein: CASTELVTGGPGELFF.

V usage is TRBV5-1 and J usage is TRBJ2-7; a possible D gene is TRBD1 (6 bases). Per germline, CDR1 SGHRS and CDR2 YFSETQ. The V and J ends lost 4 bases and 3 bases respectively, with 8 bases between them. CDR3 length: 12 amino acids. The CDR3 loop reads CASSIQGYEQYF. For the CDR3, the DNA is TGCGCCAGCAGCATACAGGGCTACGAGCAGTACTTC.

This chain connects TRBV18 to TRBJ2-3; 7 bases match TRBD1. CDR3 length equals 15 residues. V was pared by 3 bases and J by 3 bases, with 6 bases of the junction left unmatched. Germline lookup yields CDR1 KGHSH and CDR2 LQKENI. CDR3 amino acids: CASSPPGQWTDTQYF. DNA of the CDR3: TGTGCCAGCTCACCTCCGGGACAGTGGACAGATACGCAGTATTTT. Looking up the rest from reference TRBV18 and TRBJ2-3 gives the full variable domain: NAGVMQNPRHLVRRRGQEARLRCSPMKGHSHVYWYRQLPEEGLKFMVYLQKENIIDESGMPKERFSAEFPKEGPSILRIQQVVRGDSAAYFCASSPPGQWTDTQYFGPGTRLTVL.

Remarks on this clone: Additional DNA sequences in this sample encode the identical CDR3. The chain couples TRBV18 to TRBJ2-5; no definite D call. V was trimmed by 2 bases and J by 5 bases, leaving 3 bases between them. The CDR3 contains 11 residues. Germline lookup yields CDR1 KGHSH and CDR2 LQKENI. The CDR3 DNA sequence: TGTGCCAGCTCACCAGGCGAGACCCAGTACTTC. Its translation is CASSPGETQYF.

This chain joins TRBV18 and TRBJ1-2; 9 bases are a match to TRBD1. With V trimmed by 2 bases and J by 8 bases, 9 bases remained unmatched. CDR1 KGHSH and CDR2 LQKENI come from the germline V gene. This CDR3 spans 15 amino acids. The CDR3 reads CASSPEEQGAVGYTF. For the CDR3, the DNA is TGTGCCAGCTCACCAGAAGAACAGGGGGCGGTAGGCTACACCTTC.

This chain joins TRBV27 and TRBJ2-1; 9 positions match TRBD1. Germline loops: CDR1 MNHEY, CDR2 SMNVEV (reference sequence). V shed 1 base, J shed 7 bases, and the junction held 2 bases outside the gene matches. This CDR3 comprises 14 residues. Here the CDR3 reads CASSLWTGVNEQFF. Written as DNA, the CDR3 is TGTGCCAGCAGTTTATGGACAGGGGTAAATGAGCAGTTCTTC.

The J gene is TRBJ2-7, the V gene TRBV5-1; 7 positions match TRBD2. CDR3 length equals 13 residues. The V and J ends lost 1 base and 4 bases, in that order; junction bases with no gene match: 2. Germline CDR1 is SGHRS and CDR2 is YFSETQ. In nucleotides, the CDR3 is TGCGCCAGCAGCTTGCGGCGGGAGTACGAGCAGTACTTC. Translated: CASSLRREYEQYF.

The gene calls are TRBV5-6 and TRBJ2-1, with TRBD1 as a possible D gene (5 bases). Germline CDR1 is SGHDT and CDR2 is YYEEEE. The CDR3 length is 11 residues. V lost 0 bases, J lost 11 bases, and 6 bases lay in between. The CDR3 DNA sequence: TGTGCCAGCAGCTTGGGACAGAAGCAGTTCTTC. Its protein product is CASSLGQKQFF.

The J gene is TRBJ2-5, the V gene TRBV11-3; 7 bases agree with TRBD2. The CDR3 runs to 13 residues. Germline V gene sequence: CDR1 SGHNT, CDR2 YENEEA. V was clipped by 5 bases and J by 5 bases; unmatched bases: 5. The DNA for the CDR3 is TGTGCCAGCAGCCTCGGACTAGAGGAGACCCAGTACTTC. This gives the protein CASSLGLEETQYF.

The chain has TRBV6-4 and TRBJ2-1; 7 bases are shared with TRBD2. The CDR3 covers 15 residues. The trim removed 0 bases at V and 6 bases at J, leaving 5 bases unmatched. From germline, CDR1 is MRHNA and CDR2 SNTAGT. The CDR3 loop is CASSDSSGTTNEQFF. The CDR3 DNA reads TGTGCCAGCAGTGACTCAAGTGGGACTACCAATGAGCAGTTCTTC.

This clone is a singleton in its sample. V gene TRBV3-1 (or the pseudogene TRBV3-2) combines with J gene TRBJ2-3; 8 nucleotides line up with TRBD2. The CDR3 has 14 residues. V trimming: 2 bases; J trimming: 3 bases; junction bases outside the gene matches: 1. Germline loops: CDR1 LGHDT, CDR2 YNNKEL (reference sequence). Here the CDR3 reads CASSQRGGTDTQYF. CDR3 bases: TGTGCCAGCAGCCAACGGGGGGGGACAGATACGCAGTATTTT.

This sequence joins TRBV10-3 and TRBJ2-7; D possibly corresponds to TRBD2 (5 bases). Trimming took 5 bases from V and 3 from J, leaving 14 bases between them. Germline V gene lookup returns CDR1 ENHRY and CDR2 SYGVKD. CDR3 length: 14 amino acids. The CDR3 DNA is TGTGCCATCAGTCCCGCGGAGGCCAGCTACGAGCAGTACTTC. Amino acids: CAISPAEASYEQYF.

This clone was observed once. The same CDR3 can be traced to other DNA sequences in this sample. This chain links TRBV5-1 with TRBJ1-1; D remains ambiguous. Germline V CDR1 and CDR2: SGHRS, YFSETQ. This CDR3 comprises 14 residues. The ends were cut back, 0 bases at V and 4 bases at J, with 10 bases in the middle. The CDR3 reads CASSLAGGSTEAFF. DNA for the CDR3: TGCGCCAGCAGCTTGGCGGGAGGGAGCACTGAAGCTTTCTTT.

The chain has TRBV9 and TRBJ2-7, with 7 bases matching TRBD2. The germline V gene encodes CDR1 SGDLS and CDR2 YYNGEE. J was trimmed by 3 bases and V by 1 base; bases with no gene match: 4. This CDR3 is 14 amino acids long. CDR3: CASSVRASGYEQYF. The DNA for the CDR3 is TGTGCCAGCAGCGTAAGGGCTAGCGGCTACGAGCAGTACTTC.

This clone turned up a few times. The CDR3 sequence: CASSLALQNEKLFF. CDR3 nucleotides: TGCGCCAGCAGCTTGGCCTTGCAGAATGAAAAACTGTTTTTT. The V and J genes are TRBV5-1 and TRBJ1-4; D is unresolved. In germline, CDR1 is SGHRS, CDR2 YFSETQ. The V gene lost 0 bases and the J gene lost 5 bases, with 8 bases spanning the gap. CDR3 length: 14 residues.

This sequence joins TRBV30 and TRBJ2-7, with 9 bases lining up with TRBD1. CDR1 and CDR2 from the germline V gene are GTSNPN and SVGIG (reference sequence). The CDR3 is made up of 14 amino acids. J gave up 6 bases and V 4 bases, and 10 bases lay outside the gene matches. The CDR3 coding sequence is TGTGCCTGGACTCACGGGACAGGGCTAGGCGAGCAGTACTTC. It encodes CAWTHGTGLGEQYF.

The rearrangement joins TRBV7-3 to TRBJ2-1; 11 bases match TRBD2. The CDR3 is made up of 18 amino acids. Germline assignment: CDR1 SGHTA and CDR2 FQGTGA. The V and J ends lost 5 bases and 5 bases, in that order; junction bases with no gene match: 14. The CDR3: CASSPEGLAGGRDNEQFF. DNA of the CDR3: TGTGCCAGCAGCCCCGAGGGTCTAGCGGGAGGTAGGGACAATGAGCAGTTCTTC.